These 2 T cell receptor beta chains came from one sample sequenced in a study of T-cell reconstitution after alpha-beta-depleted transplantation in children. TCRbeta library preparation incorporated unique molecular identifiers. One entry per CDR3 protein results from TCRdb running MiXCR on the PCR reads. The sample consists of about 580,000 distinct CDR3 sequences, under 30% of them appearing once. The input for sequencing was PBMCs, mostly from graft donor cells, taken 360 days after TCRalphabeta/CD19-depleted stem cell transplant. These receptors all come from a boy under two years old who had a stem cell transplant for acute myeloid leukemia, so the T cells may come from the graft donor.

This clonotype was counted ten times or more. V is TRBV20-1 and J is TRBJ1-2, with 10 bases fitting TRBD1. The CDR3 is 14 residues long. The germline V gene has CDR1 DFQATT and CDR2 SNEGSKA (reference sequence). V lost 0 bases, J lost 9 bases, and 7 bases stayed unmatched. CDR3 in amino acids: CSARDGRDRGSYTF. For the CDR3, the DNA is TGCAGTGCTAGAGATGGCCGGGACAGGGGTAGCTACACCTTC.

In its sample, this clonotype was seen a few times. This chain links TRBV12-3 or TRBV12-4 with TRBJ2-5; the D call may be TRBD1 or TRBD2 (5 bases each). The CDR3 contains 14 residues. The ends were cut back, 6 bases at V and 4 bases at J, with 15 bases in the middle. DNA for the CDR3: TGTGCCAGCAGCCCGGGACCGGTAGGAGAGACCCAGTACTTC. Residues: CASSPGPVGETQYF.